The present T cell receptor (beta chain) was sequenced within a study of early T cells in non-severe SARS-CoV-2 infection. Findings and limits, study-wide: Comparison of clonotypes with VDJdb favored anti-spike CD8 responses while missing private and CD4 specificities.

At least ten counts were recorded for this clonotype. Its antigen is unknown. The CDR3 spans 14 residues. V was trimmed by 8 bases and J by 7 bases, leaving 18 bases between them. CDR1 MNHEY and CDR2 SMNVEV come from the germline V gene (reference sequence). In TCRdb, the 5' RACE reads were re-called with MiXCR into one record per CDR3 protein. The sample records over 55,000 distinct CDR3 sequences, approximately 12% being singletons. Sequencing was performed on whole blood. The V and J genes are TRBV27 and TRBJ1-5, with a tentative D call TRBD1 (5 bases). The TCR comes from an adult who was a healthcare worker with PCR-confirmed SARS-CoV-2 infection or an uninfected control (not recorded which). The DNA of the CDR3 is TGTGCCAGCCGTCCCTTGGCAGGGTCGCAGCCCCAGCATTTT. It codes for CASRPLAGSQPQHF.